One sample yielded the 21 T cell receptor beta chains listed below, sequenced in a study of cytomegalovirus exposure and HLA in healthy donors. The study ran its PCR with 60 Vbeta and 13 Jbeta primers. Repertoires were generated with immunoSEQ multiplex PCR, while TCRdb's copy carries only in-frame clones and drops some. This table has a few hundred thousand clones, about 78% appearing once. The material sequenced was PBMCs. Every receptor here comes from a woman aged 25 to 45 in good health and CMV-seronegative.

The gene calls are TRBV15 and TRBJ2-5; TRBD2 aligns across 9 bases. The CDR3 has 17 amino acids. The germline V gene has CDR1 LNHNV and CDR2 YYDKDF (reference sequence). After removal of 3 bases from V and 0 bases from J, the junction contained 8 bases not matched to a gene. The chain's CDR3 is CATSSGGASGDQETQYF. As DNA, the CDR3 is TGTGCCACCAGCAGTGGGGGTGCTAGCGGGGACCAAGAGACCCAGTACTTC.

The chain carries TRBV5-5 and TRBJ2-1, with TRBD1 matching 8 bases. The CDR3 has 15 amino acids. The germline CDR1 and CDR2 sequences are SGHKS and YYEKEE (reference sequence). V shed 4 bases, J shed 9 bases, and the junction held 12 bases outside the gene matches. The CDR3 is CASSTHPDRVSEQFF. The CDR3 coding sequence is TGTGCCAGCAGCACACACCCGGACAGGGTGAGTGAGCAGTTCTTC.

The CDR3 region is CASSGTDREHTGELFF. The CDR3, as DNA: TGCGCCAGCAGCGGTACCGACAGGGAGCACACCGGGGAGCTGTTTTTT. The rearrangement uses TRBV5-1 and TRBJ2-2; 7 bases match TRBD1. After removal of 4 bases from V and 3 bases from J, the junction contained 9 bases not matched to a gene. From germline, CDR1 is SGHRS and CDR2 YFSETQ. The length of the CDR3 is 16 residues.

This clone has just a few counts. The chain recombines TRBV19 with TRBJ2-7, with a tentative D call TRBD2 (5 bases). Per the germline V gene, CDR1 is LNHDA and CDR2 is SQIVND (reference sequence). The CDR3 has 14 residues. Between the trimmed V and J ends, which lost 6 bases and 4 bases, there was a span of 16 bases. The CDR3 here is CASSTIDTGYEQYF. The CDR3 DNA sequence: TGTGCCAGTAGCACAATCGATACGGGGTACGAGCAGTACTTC.

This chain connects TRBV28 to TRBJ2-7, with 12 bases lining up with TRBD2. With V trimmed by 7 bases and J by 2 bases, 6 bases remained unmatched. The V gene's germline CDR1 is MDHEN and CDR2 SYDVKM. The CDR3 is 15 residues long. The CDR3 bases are TGTGCCAGCACCATGGGACTAGCGGGTACCTACGAGCAGTACTTC. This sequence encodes CASTMGLAGTYEQYF.

CDR3 DNA: TGTGCCAGCAGCTTGGTCTTAAACACTGAAGCTTTCTTT. This codes for CASSLVLNTEAFF. V gene TRBV5-6 combines with J gene TRBJ1-1; unclear D gene. With 0 bases removed from V and 2 bases from J, the gap between germline ends came to 5 bases. Germline loops: CDR1 SGHDT, CDR2 YYEEEE. The CDR3 is 13 amino acids.

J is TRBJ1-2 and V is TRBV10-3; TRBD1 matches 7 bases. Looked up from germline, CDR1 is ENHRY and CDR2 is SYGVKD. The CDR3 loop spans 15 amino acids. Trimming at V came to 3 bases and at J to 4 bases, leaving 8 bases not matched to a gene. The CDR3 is CAISDPGTAPYGYTF. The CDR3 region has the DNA TGTGCCATCAGTGACCCTGGGACAGCCCCCTATGGCTACACCTTC.

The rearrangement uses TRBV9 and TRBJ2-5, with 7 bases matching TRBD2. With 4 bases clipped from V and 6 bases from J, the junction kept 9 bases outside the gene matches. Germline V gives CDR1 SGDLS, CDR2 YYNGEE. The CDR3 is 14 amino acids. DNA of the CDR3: TGTGCCAGCAGCCCTGGGACTATTGGACAGACCCAGTACTTC. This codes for CASSPGTIGQTQYF.

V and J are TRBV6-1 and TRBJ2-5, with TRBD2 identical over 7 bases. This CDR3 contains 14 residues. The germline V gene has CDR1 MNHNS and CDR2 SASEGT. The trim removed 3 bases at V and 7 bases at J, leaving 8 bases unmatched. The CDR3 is CASSDWDGEGTQYF. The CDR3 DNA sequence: TGTGCCAGCAGTGACTGGGACGGGGAGGGGACCCAGTACTTC.

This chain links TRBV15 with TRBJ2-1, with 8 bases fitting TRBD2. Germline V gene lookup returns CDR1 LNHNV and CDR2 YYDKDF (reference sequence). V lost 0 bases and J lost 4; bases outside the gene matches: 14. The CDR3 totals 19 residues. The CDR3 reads CATSRDPWAGGPNYNEQFF. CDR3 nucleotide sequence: TGTGCCACCAGCAGAGATCCCTGGGCGGGAGGCCCAAATTACAATGAGCAGTTCTTC.

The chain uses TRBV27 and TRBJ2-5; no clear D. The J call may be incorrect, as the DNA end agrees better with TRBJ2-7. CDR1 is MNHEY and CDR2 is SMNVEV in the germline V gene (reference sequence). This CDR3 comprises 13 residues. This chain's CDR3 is CASSLGRIYEQYF. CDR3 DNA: TGTGCCAGCAGTTTGGGCAGAATCTACGAGCAGTACTTC.

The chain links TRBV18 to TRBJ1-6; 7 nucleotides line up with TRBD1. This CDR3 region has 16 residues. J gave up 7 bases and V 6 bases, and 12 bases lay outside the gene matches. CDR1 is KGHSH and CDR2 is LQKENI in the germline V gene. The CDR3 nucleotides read TGTGCCAGCTCGATAACAGGGGTGACTCAAAATTCACCCCTCCACTTT. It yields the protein CASSITGVTQNSPLHF.

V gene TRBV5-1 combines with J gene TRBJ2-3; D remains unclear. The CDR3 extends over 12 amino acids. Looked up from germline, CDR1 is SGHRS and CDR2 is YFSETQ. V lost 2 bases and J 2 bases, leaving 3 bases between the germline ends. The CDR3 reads CASSFNTDTQYF. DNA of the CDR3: TGCGCCAGCAGCTTTAACACAGATACGCAGTATTTT.

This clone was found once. The CDR3 spells CASSLVSSGELFF. CDR3 sequence (DNA): TGTGCCAGCAGCTTGGTTAGCTCCGGGGAGCTGTTTTTT. V usage is TRBV5-8 and J usage is TRBJ2-2, with D unclear. The CDR3 has 13 amino acids. V lost 0 bases and J lost 6, with 6 bases in between. Germline V gives CDR1 SGHTS, CDR2 YDEGEE.

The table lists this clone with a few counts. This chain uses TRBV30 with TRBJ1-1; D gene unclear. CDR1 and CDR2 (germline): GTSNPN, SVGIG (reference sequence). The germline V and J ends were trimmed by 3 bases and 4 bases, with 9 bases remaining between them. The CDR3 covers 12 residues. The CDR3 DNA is TGTGCCTGGAGCCGCCCGGGCACTGAAGCTTTCTTT. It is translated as CAWSRPGTEAFF.

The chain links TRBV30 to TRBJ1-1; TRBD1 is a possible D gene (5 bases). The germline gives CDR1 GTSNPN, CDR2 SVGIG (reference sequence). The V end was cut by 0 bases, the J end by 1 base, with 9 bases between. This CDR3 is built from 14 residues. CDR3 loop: CAWSVGGENTEAFF. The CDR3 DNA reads TGTGCCTGGAGTGTTGGAGGGGAGAACACTGAAGCTTTCTTT.

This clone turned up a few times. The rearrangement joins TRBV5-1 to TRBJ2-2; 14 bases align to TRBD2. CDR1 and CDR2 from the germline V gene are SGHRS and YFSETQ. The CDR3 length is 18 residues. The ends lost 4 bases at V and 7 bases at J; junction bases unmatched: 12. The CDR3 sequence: CASSPRLAGGPRGGELFF. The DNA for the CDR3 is TGCGCCAGCAGCCCACGACTAGCGGGAGGGCCGAGGGGCGGGGAGCTGTTTTTT.

The CDR3: CASSYGAFEQFF. The CDR3 nucleotides read TGTGCCAGCAGCTATGGGGCTTTTGAGCAGTTCTTC. The chain uses TRBV11-3 and TRBJ2-1; possibly TRBD1 for D (5 bases). Germline V lookup: CDR1 SGHNT, CDR2 YENEEA. This CDR3 has 12 residues. V was cut by 4 bases and J by 9 bases, with 10 bases left in between.

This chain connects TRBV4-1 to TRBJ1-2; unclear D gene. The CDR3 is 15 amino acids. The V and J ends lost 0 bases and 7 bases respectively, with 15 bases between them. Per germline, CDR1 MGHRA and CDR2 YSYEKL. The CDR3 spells CASSQDPTVLFGYTF. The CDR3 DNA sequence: TGCGCCAGCAGCCAAGATCCAACGGTCCTCTTTGGCTACACCTTC.

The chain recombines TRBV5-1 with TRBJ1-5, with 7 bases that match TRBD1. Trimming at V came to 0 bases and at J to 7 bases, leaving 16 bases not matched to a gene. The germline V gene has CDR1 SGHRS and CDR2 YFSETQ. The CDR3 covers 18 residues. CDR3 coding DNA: TGCGCCAGCAGCTTGGGCAGCTTGGAAGGGGGCGTCGGGCAGCCCCAGCATTTT. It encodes CASSLGSLEGGVGQPQHF.

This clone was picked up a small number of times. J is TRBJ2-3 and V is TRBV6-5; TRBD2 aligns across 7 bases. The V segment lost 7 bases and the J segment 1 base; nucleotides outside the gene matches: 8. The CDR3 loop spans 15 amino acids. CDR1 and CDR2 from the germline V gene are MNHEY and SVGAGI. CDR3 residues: CASKDRAGGTDTQYF. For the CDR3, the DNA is TGTGCCAGCAAGGATCGGGCGGGAGGCACAGATACGCAGTATTTT.